Detailed here is one T cell receptor beta chain. This sample stems from a study of radiotherapy plus CTLA-4 blockade in lung cancer. Profiled with immunoSEQ multiplex PCR; TCRdb holds only in-frame clones, not every one. The table lists 45,000 or so clones, 73% of them singletons, with roughly 3.5% in the top ten. The CDR3 runs to 15 residues. Germline loops: CDR1 MNHNS, CDR2 SASEGT. Trimming left V 7 bases short and J 0 bases short, with 15 bases between. Source: peripheral blood, taken from a patient treated with radiotherapy plus ipilimumab. The V gene is TRBV6-1, the J gene TRBJ1-2; D possibly corresponds to TRBD1 (6 bases). This TCR derives from a human donor with non-small cell lung cancer who had a complete response to radiotherapy plus ipilimumab. The DNA of the CDR3 is TGTGCCAGCAACCTAGGTGACAGGTCTAACTATGGCTACACCTTC. Amino acids: CASNLGDRSNYGYTF.